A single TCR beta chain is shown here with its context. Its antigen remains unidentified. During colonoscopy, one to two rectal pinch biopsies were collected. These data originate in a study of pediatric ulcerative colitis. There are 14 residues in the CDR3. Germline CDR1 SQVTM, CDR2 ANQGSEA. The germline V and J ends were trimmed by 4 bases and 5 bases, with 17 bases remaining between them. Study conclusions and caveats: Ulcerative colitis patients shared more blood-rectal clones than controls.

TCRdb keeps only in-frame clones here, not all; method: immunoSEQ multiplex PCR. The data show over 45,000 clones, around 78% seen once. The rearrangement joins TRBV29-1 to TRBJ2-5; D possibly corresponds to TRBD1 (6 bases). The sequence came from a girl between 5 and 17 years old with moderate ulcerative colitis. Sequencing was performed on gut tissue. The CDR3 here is CSVVDSLSRETQYF. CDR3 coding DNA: TGCAGCGTTGTGGACAGTCTATCTCGGGAGACCCAGTACTTC.